The sample holds a few counts of the clone carrying this TCR beta chain. Its antigen is still unknown. The source of the sample is a study of T cells in Graves' hyperthyroidism and ophthalmopathy. Study-level points and caveats: Ophthalmopathy prediction by the model preceded onset by a median about 6.8 months. Most clonotypes that expanded in the thyroid above 0.001 also showed up in blood.

The TCR beta CDR3 regions underwent amplification using RNA transcripts as the source. During a first-round RT-PCR of the TCR CDR3, the HTBI primer set was used. TCRdb independently ran MiXCR on the multiplex PCR reads; one entry per CDR3 protein. The table lists 620,000 or so distinct CDR3 sequences, around 13% of them singletons. The CDR3 is 14 residues long. The V gene's germline CDR1 is SGDLS and CDR2 YYNGEE. The trim removed 3 bases at V and 6 bases at J, leaving 7 bases unmatched. The chain carries TRBV9 and TRBJ2-3, with 7 bases fitting TRBD2. The sequence came from a woman between 50 and 59 years old with Graves' ophthalmopathy. Sample: blood. The CDR3 nucleotides are TGTGCCAGCAGCGCAGCAGGCGGGAGTGATACGCAGTATTTT. Its protein is CASSAAGGSDTQYF.